Reported below is one TCR beta chain. Its antigen is unidentified. immunoSEQ v3.0 was run at survey level. Sequencing efforts were directed toward roughly 40,000-55,000 T-cell genomes per sample. Generated by immunoSEQ multiplex PCR, the TCRdb table keeps only in-frame clones and is missing some. Here the sample spans under 25,000 clones, less than 85% being singletons. The sample belongs to a study of long-term antiretroviral therapy in people with HIV. Per germline, CDR1 SGHAT and CDR2 FQNNGV. Between the trimmed V and J ends, which lost 6 bases and 0 bases, there was a span of 12 bases. CDR3 length: 15 residues. Study-wide points: Post-ART samples showed increased diversity that remained below transplant donor control levels.

This chain uses TRBV11-2 with TRBJ2-1, with D tentatively TRBD2 (5 bases). This clonotype originated in a middle-aged woman with HIV. The sample was unsorted PBMCs, taken 0.2 years after starting antiretroviral therapy. CDR3 sequence: CASRLSGGSYNEQFF. CDR3 DNA: TGTGCCAGCAGGTTGAGCGGAGGCTCCTACAATGAGCAGTTCTTC.